What follows is one T cell receptor beta chain and its context. The target antigen is unknown. In the PCR, 60 Vbeta and 13 Jbeta primers were used. Produced via immunoSEQ multiplex PCR; TCRdb's table is partial and in-frame only. The sample has some 91,000 clones; over 65% are singletons. The entry originates in a study of cytomegalovirus exposure and HLA in healthy donors. Study results and limitations: A prior analysis recorded that most TCR beta V segments were productive about 87% or about 30% of the time. The study carried out a later analysis of TCR beta sequences. It associated around 17,000 of them with specific HLA alleles at a false discovery rate of 0.05.

V shed 1 base and J shed 9 bases, with 13 bases lying between them. CDR3 size: 14 residues. From germline, CDR1 is SEHNR and CDR2 FQNEAQ (reference sequence). This chain joins TRBV7-9 and TRBJ1-3; TRBD1 might be the D (6 bases). The source of this sequence is a man aged 40-55 years in good health and CMV-seronegative. The sequencing sample was made of PBMCs. CDR3 sequence: CASSLDGQSPTIYF. The CDR3 region has the DNA TGTGCCAGCAGCTTAGACGGACAGAGCCCCACCATATATTTT.